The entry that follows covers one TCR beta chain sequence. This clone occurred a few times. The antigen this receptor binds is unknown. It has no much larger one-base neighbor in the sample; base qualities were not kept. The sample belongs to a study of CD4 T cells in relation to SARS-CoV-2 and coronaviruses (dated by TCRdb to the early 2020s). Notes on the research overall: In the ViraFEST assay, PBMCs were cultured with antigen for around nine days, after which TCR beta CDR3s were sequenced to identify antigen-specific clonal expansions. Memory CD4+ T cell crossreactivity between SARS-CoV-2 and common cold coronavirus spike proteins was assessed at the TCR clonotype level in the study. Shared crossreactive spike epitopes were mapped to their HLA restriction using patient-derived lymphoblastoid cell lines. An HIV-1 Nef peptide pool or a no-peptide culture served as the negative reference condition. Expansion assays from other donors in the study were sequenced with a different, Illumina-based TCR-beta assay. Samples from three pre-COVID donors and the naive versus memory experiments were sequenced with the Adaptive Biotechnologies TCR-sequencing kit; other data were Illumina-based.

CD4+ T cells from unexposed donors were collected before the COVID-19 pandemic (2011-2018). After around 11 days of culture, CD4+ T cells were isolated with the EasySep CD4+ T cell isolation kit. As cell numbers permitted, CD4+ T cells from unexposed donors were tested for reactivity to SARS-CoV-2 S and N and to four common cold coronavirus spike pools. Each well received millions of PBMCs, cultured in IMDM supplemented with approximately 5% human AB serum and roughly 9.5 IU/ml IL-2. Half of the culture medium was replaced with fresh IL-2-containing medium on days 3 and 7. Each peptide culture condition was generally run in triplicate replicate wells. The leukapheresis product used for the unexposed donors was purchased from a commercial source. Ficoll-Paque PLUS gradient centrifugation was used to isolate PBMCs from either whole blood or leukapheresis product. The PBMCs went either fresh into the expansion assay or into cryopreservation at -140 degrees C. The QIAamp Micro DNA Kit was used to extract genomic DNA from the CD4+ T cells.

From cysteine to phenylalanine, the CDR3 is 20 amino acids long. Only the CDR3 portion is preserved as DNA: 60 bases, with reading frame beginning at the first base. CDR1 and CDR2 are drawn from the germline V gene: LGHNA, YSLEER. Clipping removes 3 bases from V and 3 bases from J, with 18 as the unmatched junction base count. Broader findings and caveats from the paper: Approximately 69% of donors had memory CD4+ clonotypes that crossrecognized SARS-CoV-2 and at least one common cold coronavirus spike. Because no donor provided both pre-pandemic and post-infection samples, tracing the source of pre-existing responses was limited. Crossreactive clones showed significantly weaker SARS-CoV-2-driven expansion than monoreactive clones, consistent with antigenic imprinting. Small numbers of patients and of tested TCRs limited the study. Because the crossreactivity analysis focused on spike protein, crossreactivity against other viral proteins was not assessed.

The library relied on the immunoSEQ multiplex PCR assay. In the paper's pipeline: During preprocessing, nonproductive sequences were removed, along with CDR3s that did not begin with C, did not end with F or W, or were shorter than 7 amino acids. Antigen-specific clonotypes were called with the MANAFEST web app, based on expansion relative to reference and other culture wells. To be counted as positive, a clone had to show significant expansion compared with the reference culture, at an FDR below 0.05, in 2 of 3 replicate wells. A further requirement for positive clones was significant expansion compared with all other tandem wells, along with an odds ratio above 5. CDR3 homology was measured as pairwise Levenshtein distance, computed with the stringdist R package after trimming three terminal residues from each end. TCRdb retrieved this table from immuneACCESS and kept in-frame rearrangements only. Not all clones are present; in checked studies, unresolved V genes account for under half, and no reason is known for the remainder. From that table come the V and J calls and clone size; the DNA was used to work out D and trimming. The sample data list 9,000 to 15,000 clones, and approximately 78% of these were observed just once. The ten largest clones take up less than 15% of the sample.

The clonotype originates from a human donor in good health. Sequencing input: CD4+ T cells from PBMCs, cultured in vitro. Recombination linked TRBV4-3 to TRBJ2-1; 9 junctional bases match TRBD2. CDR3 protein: CASSQGRGWGGRALYNEQFF. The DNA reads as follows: TGCGCCAGCAGCCAGGGTAGGGGTTGGGGCGGGAGGGCCCTCTACAATGAGCAGTTCTTC.